This T cell receptor beta chain was sequenced during a study of shared clonotypes between healthy human individuals. Points from the study as a whole: Only blood underwent sampling, and tissue repertoires likely differ. Between four donors, naive CD4 clonotypes were shared at a level of about 5%.

Concerning this clone itself: No antigen is known for it.

Between the trimmed V and J ends, which lost 0 bases and 3 bases, there was a span of 13 bases. This CDR3 is built from 16 residues. Germline CDR1 is SGHRS and CDR2 is YFSETQ. Every donor, a Caucasian adult, lived in Nashville, Tennessee. Here immunoSEQ multiplex PCR was the method, and the copy in TCRdb shows in-frame clones only, minus some. The table has fewer than 1.8 million clones, around 98.5% seen once; the top ten hold roughly 0.36%. This TCR derives from a man younger than 40 in good health. J is TRBJ2-1 and V is TRBV5-1; tentatively, D is TRBD1 or TRBD2 (5 bases each). Input material: naive CD4+ T cells sorted from blood. Noted subset: CD45RA+ positively selected. CDR3: CASSLGPGPNYNEQFF. The DNA of the CDR3 is TGCGCCAGCAGCTTGGGGCCGGGACCTAACTACAATGAGCAGTTCTTC.